The sequence of this T cell receptor beta chain was determined in a study of technical replicates of blood from several donors. This table comes from immunoSEQ multiplex PCR, and its TCRdb copy is limited to in-frame clones, with some not included. The repertoire holds about 97,000 clones, just under 95% seen once, with 0.3% to 0.35% in the top ten. This clone was detected only a few times. The CDR3 is 13 amino acids. Germline V gene data show CDR1 as SGHNT and CDR2 as YYREEE (reference sequence). V lost 4 bases and J 4 bases, leaving 11 bases between the germline ends. This clonotype originated in a human donor in good health. The material sequenced was T cells isolated from PBMCs. The chain couples TRBV5-4 to TRBJ1-1; D is unresolved. In DNA, the CDR3 is TGTGCCAGCAGCGAGGCTTCGGGCACTGAAGCTTTCTTT. The encoded protein is CASSEASGTEAFF.